Sequencing of this TCR beta chain was carried out in a study of memory CD4+ T cells and cytomegalovirus serostatus (dated by TCRdb to 2018 to 2020). About the full investigation: The cohort included approximately 35 healthy adults from Belgium, of whom 9 were CMV seropositive and 24 were CMV seronegative. To replicate a published TCR-based CMV serostatus classifier, the researchers sequenced the CD4+ memory TCRbeta repertoires of a Belgian cohort whose cytomegalovirus serostatus was known.

The Quick-DNA Microprep Kit was used to extract genomic DNA from the sorted cells. TCRbeta DNA was amplified with the immunoSEQ hsTCRbeta kit following the manufacturer's protocol. An Illumina MiSeq instrument was used to sequence the TCRbeta libraries. The study's processing was this. Following removal of out-of-frame sequences, 2 million to 2.5 million distinct TCRbeta sequences were retained, with an average of approximately 69,000 per individual. Each individual was scored using the number of roughly 150 previously reported CMV-associated TCRbeta sequences that the individual carried and the total number of productive distinct TCRbeta sequences. A beta-binomial model was reimplemented in Python, and scikit-learn random forests with default parameters were trained on US cohort data. Classifier performance on the Belgian cohort was reported as the median AUC with percentile confidence intervals calculated over 10,000 bootstrap iterations. TCRdb re-hosts the immuneACCESS table, in-frame sequences only. Its copies lack some clones; in the studies checked, an unresolved V gene accounts for under half of them, and the cause for the rest is not known. The V and J calls and clone size are taken from that table; D and trimming were inferred from the DNA. Here the sample has about 59,000 clones; less than 85% occur a single time. The leading ten clones occupy 0.53% of the sample.

A FACSAria II was used to sort memory CD4+ T cells, defined as single viable CD3+CD4+CD8-CD45RO+ cells. CMV serostatus was assessed using a Roche Elecsys assay, by which serum IgG against CMV pp150, pp28, p38 and p52 was detected. After thawing, total CD4+ T cells were enriched by positive selection with CD4 magnetic microbeads. Samples originated from another study that specifically interrogated the CD4+ T cell memory repertoire. Peripheral blood mononuclear cells were isolated and cryopreserved following standard operating procedures; serum was stored at -80 °C. CD3-PerCP (BW264/56), CD4-APC (RPA-T4), CD45RO-PE (UCHT1) and CD8-Pacific Orange (3B5) antibodies were used for staining, and non-viable cells were excluded with Sytox blue. A word on this clone: Its cognate antigen has yet to be identified. No quality values exist for individual bases; no much larger clone is one base distant.

Broader findings and caveats from the paper: For predicting CMV serostatus, the median bootstrapped AUC was 0.95 using the original framework and approximately 0.9 using a US-trained random forest. The results were interpreted as suggesting that the CMV-associated TCR signature is largely present in the CD4+ memory repertoire. A median bootstrapped AUC of approximately 0.95 with a 95% CI of 0.76-1.00 was achieved on the Belgian cohort by the original-framework classifier. Only CD4+CD45RO+ memory cells were sequenced, unlike the original study, which covered naive and memory CD4+ and CD8+ populations. Among the 150 or so previously reported CMV-associated TCRbeta sequences, approximately 67 showed up in the CD4+ memory repertoires, with each one found in between one and five individuals.

Sequences KGHSH (CDR1) and LQKENI (CDR2) are obtained from the germline V gene. The CDR3 goes from the cysteine to the phenylalanine over 13 residues. Only CDR3 DNA remains: 39 bases, in frame from the first base. V ends up 3 bases short and J 9 bases short, with an unmatched junction base count of 1. The sequence came from an adult in good health and CMV-seronegative. Some clones in this sample may be carry-over from other donors' samples. The sequence links TRBV18 to TRBJ2-1, with 11 bases matching TRBD1. The sample taken for sequencing was memory CD4+ T cells from blood. CDR3 reads: CASSPGTGGEQFF. The DNA reads TGTGCCAGCTCACCTGGGACAGGGGGTGAGCAGTTCTTC.